This TCR beta chain was recovered during a study of T cells in narcolepsy. Profiling relied on immunoSEQ multiplex PCR, and the TCRdb table lists in-frame clones only, not all of them. The table has fewer than 40,000 clones, less than 85% seen once. General study findings and limits: Autoreactive HCRT-specific and TRIB2-specific clonotypes were marked in same-patient CSF-versus-blood CD4+ comparisons. Reportedly, autoreactive clonotypes were serially detected in patients' blood but not controls'.

Remarks on this clone: Its antigen is undetermined.

This CDR3 has 15 amino acids. CDR1 and CDR2 (germline): SGDLS, YYNGEE. V lost 0 bases to trimming and J lost 2 bases, with 9 bases between them. What was sequenced was CD45RA- memory CD4+ T cells from PBMCs. V is TRBV9 and J is TRBJ1-3, with a possible D match to TRBD1 (5 bases). This sequence was found in a human donor with narcolepsy. CDR3 protein: CASSVDSRAGNTIYF. The CDR3 nucleotides read TGTGCCAGCAGCGTAGACAGCAGGGCTGGAAACACCATATATTTT.